The rows below give T cell receptor beta chains drawn from one sample of a study of blood T cell repertoires in COVID-19. TCRdb's table, derived via immunoSEQ multiplex PCR, lists solely in-frame clones and lacks some. Among some 78,000 clones listed, 70% to 90% were seen once. Material for sequencing was peripheral blood. Every receptor here comes from an elderly woman with active or convalescent COVID-19. Each CDR3 is given with its conserved first and last residue. The order of the fields is V gene, J gene, D gene, CDR3 DNA, CDR3 protein. D genes are given only for firm matches.

V gene: TRBV18; J gene: TRBJ1-5; D gene: TRBD1; CDR3 DNA: TGTGCCAGCTCATCCCAGGGGGCTAATCAGCCCCAGCATTTT; CDR3 protein: CASSSQGANQPQHF
V gene: TRBV6-5; J gene: TRBJ1-2; D gene: -; CDR3 DNA: TGTGCCAGCAGTTACGGGAGGGGGAACTATGGCTACACCTTC; CDR3 protein: CASSYGRGNYGYTF
V gene: TRBV6-5; J gene: TRBJ1-2; D gene: TRBD1; CDR3 DNA: TGTGCCAGCAGTTTGGGACAGTCGACAAACTATGGCTACACCTTC; CDR3 protein: CASSLGQSTNYGYTF
V gene: TRBV14; J gene: TRBJ2-3; D gene: TRBD2; CDR3 DNA: TGTGCCAGCAGCCAAGATGAGCGGGAGATTCGCACAGATACGCAGTATTTT; CDR3 protein: CASSQDEREIRTDTQYF
V gene: TRBV19; J gene: TRBJ2-3; D gene: TRBD2; CDR3 DNA: TGTGCCAGTAGTATTACTGGCGGGAGGGCCACAGATACGCAGTATTTT; CDR3 protein: CASSITGGRATDTQYF
V gene: TRBV19; J gene: TRBJ2-2; D gene: TRBD1; CDR3 DNA: TGTGCCAGTAGTAAGACAGGGCGAACCGGGGAGCTGTTTTTT; CDR3 protein: CASSKTGRTGELFF
V gene: TRBV9; J gene: TRBJ2-5; D gene: -; CDR3 DNA: TGTGCCAGCAGCGTAGGCAGGGTCGAGTTTGAGACCCAGTACTTC; CDR3 protein: CASSVGRVEFETQYF
V gene: TRBV7-9; J gene: TRBJ2-3; D gene: -; CDR3 DNA: TGTGCCAGCAGCTTCCGTTCGGGGGGCCGGGGCACAGATACGCAGTATTTT; CDR3 protein: CASSFRSGGRGTDTQYF
V gene: TRBV2; J gene: TRBJ2-5; D gene: -; CDR3 DNA: TGTGCCAGCAATCGGGGGATACAAGAGACCCAGTACTTC; CDR3 protein: CASNRGIQETQYF
V gene: TRBV5-6; J gene: TRBJ2-3; D gene: TRBD2; CDR3 DNA: TGTGCCAGCAGCGGGGGGACTAGCGGATCAGATACGCAGTATTTT; CDR3 protein: CASSGGTSGSDTQYF
V gene: TRBV6-2/TRBV6-3; J gene: TRBJ2-3; D gene: TRBD2; CDR3 DNA: TGTGCCAGCAGCCCCACGGACTACGGACTAGCGGGAGCAGATACGCAGTATTTT; CDR3 protein: CASSPTDYGLAGADTQYF
V gene: TRBV14; J gene: TRBJ2-2; D gene: -; CDR3 DNA: TGTGCCAGCAGCCAAGTATCCGGAGCAGATTACACCGGGGAGCTGTTTTTT; CDR3 protein: CASSQVSGADYTGELFF
V gene: TRBV7-9; J gene: TRBJ2-7; D gene: TRBD2; CDR3 DNA: TGTGCCAGCAGCTTAGGAGGGACTAGAGTAGTGCAGTACTTC; CDR3 protein: CASSLGGTRVVQYF